This section outlines one T cell receptor beta chain sequence together with its context. Clinical history reported by participants formed the basis on which cohorts were assigned. Produced via immunoSEQ multiplex PCR; TCRdb's table is partial and in-frame only. The table lists about 280,000 clones, roughly 90% of them singletons. These data belong to a study of blood T cell repertoires in COVID-19. Whole-study context: Samples representing acute and convalescent COVID-19 were sourced from the United States, Italy and Spain. The cDNA or gDNA used as material had been derived from T cells, B-cell-depleted T cells, or PBMCs.

Trimming cost V 3 bases and J 2 bases, with 9 bases left between them. The germline gives CDR1 KGHDR, CDR2 SFDVKD. The CDR3 has 14 amino acids. The TCR originated in a woman aged 55 to 70 who had recovered from COVID-19. This chain links TRBV24-1 with TRBJ1-2; D is undetermined. The sample comprised PBMCs or T cells enriched from blood (not recorded which). For the CDR3, the DNA is TGTGCCACCAGTGATGCCACAAAAAACTATGGCTACACCTTC. Protein sequence: CATSDATKNYGYTF.